The 10 T cell receptor beta chains presented below share a single source sample, sequenced in a study of T cell responses to AZD1222 COVID-19 vaccine. Assay used: immunoSEQ multiplex PCR; TCRdb lists only in-frame clones, some missing. The sample lists 90,000 to 120,000 clones; nearly 90% were seen once. The material was peripheral blood, obtained 28 days after the second AZD1222 dose. The origin of the receptors is an adult who received the AZD1222 COVID-19 vaccine.

The chain joins TRBV27 to TRBJ1-5, with D possibly TRBD1 on 6 matching bases. This CDR3 is built from 15 residues. The V and J ends lost 5 bases and 4 bases respectively, with 15 bases between them. Germline CDR1 MNHEY, CDR2 SMNVEV (reference sequence). CDR3 in amino acids: CASSPNGGRNQPQHF. DNA of the CDR3: TGTGCCAGCAGTCCGAACGGGGGGCGGAATCAGCCCCAGCATTTT.

The chain couples TRBV28 to TRBJ1-1; tentative D call: TRBD1 (5 bases). The ends were cut back, 4 bases at V and 9 bases at J, with 15 bases in the middle. CDR1 and CDR2 from the germline V gene are MDHEN and SYDVKM. CDR3 size: 13 residues. CDR3 sequence (DNA): TGTGCCAGCAGTTCCGGGGGGAGACCCAAAGCTTTCTTT. It translates to CASSSGGRPKAFF.

The CDR3 DNA reads TGTGCCAGTGGGCGCGTGGATAGCTATGGCTACACCTTC. The encoded protein is CASGRVDSYGYTF. This sequence joins TRBV2 and TRBJ1-2; D call uncertain. There are 13 residues in the CDR3. Trimming took 9 bases from V and 4 from J, leaving 15 bases between them. The germline CDR1 and CDR2 sequences are SNHLY and FYNNEI.

The genes are TRBV7-2 and TRBJ1-3; D is undetermined. V was clipped by 2 bases and J by 14 bases, with 10 bases between them. The V gene's germline CDR1 is SGHTA and CDR2 FQGNSA. The CDR3 totals 11 residues. The CDR3 coding sequence is TGTGCCAGCAGCTTATTAGGGATGGTATATTTT. This sequence encodes CASSLLGMVYF. Looking up the rest from reference TRBV7-2 and TRBJ1-3 gives the full variable domain: GAGVSQSPSNKVTEKGKDVELRCDPISGHTALYWYRQSLGQGLEFLIYFQGNSAPDKSGLPSDRFSAERTGGSVSTLTIQRTQQEDSAVYLCASSLLGMVYFGEGSWLTVV.

This clone was seen more than once but under ten times. The rearrangement links TRBV7-9 to TRBJ1-4, with a weak D call TRBD1 (6 bases). The CDR3 is 16 amino acids. With 6 bases removed from V and 7 bases from J, the gap between germline ends came to 21 bases. Germline lookup yields CDR1 SEHNR and CDR2 FQNEAQ (reference sequence). CDR3: CASREKGTQSGEKLFF. CDR3 DNA sequence: TGTGCCAGCAGGGAAAAGGGGACACAAAGCGGTGAAAAACTGTTTTTT.

The chain employs TRBV6-1 and TRBJ2-4; 9 bases are shared with TRBD1. Germline V gene lookup returns CDR1 MNHNS and CDR2 SASEGT. Trimming cost V 2 bases and J 7 bases; bases outside gene matches: 6. The CDR3 runs to 15 residues. The CDR3 DNA reads TGTGCCAGCAGTGAAATGGGACAGGGAGGGAACATTCAGTACTTC. Protein: CASSEMGQGGNIQYF.

The CDR3 DNA is TGTGCCAGCAGTTACTCGTTACAGAACCAAGAGACCCAGTACTTC. Residues: CASSYSLQNQETQYF. This chain uses TRBV6-5 with TRBJ2-5; D uncertain. The CDR3 length is 15 residues. Germline CDR1 and CDR2: MNHEY and SVGAGI. Trimming pared 0 bases from V and 0 bases from J, leaving 8 bases between.

The chain recombines TRBV9 with TRBJ2-2; no clear D. This CDR3 comprises 15 residues. Germline V gene lookup returns CDR1 SGDLS and CDR2 YYNGEE. Trimming cost V 6 bases and J 2 bases, with 14 bases left between them. CDR3 nucleotides: TGTGCCAGCAACCCGGGCGGCCTTAACACCGGGGAGCTGTTTTTT. It yields the protein CASNPGGLNTGELFF.

The J gene is TRBJ1-5, the V gene TRBV2; D unresolved. Germline V gene lookup returns CDR1 SNHLY and CDR2 FYNNEI. The germline V and J ends were trimmed by 6 bases and 6 bases, with 21 bases remaining between them. This CDR3 is 16 amino acids long. CDR3 DNA: TGTGCCAGCAGCGATGGATTTTCCTTGCGTCCTCAGCCCCAGCATTTT. It is translated as CASSDGFSLRPQPQHF.

The CDR3 is CASSHTGGAPDTQYF. The CDR3 coding sequence is TGTGCCAGCAGCCACACGGGGGGGGCCCCAGATACGCAGTATTTT. The J gene is TRBJ2-3, the V gene TRBV3-1 (or the pseudogene TRBV3-2); the match to TRBD2 covers 8 bases. The CDR3 loop spans 15 amino acids. Germline V gene sequence: CDR1 LGHDT, CDR2 YNNKEL (reference sequence). V dropped 3 bases and J dropped 4; count of bases not matched to a gene: 6.